This T cell receptor (beta chain) was identified during a study of control samples from healthy donors and cancer patients. The CDR3 consists of 14 residues. The germline gives CDR1 MNHEY, CDR2 SVGEGT. After removal of 6 bases from V and 7 bases from J, the junction contained 8 bases not matched to a gene. Only in-frame clones appear in the TCRdb table, and some are missing; sequencing was by immunoSEQ multiplex PCR. This table holds about 140,000 clones, under 95% found once. The rearrangement links TRBV6-2 or TRBV6-3 to TRBJ1-5; 8 nucleotides align to TRBD1. This TCR came from a man between 35 and 55 years old in good health. Sequences were obtained from blood. The CDR3 loop reads CASSRQGKVQPQHF. The CDR3 DNA is TGTGCCAGCAGCCGACAGGGGAAAGTACAGCCCCAGCATTTT.